One and the same sample provided the 15 T cell receptor beta chains below, sequenced in a study of cytomegalovirus exposure and HLA in healthy donors. PCR was performed using 60 Vbeta and 13 Jbeta primers. Here immunoSEQ multiplex PCR was the method, and the copy in TCRdb shows in-frame clones only, minus some. The repertoire holds about 90,000 clones, with less than 80% as singletons. The sequenced material came from PBMCs. Receptors originate from a woman aged 45-59 years in good health and CMV-seropositive.

This clone was seen a few times. J is TRBJ1-2 and V is TRBV5-5; the match to TRBD1 covers 7 bases. The CDR3 is 13 residues long. Germline V gene lookup returns CDR1 SGHKS and CDR2 YYEKEE (reference sequence). Trimming took 0 bases from V and 7 from J; bases not matched to a gene: 3. In nucleotides, the CDR3 is TGTGCCAGCAGCTTGGGACAGGGCGGTGGCTACACCTTC. This encodes CASSLGQGGGYTF.

The chain combines TRBV7-2 with TRBJ2-7; the match to TRBD2 covers 9 bases. CDR1 is SGHTA and CDR2 is FQGNSA in the germline V gene. The ends lost 3 bases at V and 2 bases at J; junction bases unmatched: 5. The CDR3 has 15 residues. DNA of the CDR3: TGTGCCAGCAGCTTTATTAGCGGGGGAACCTACGAGCAGTACTTC. This translates into CASSFISGGTYEQYF.

The count of this clone is one. This chain connects TRBV7-2 to TRBJ2-3; 11 bases map to TRBD2. Germline V gene data show CDR1 as SGHTA and CDR2 as FQGNSA. The CDR3 is 16 residues long. V shed 4 bases and J 0 bases; nucleotides not matched to a gene: 3. The CDR3 loop is CASSSRTSGSTDTQYF. Written as DNA, the CDR3 is TGTGCCAGCAGCTCGCGGACTAGCGGGAGCACAGATACGCAGTATTTT.

The V gene is TRBV7-9, the J gene TRBJ2-1, with 7 bases lining up with TRBD1. V was pared by 5 bases and J by 11 bases, with 12 bases of the junction left unmatched. This CDR3 contains 14 residues. The germline V gene has CDR1 SEHNR and CDR2 FQNEAQ (reference sequence). In DNA form, the CDR3 reads TGTGCCAGCAGCCAACCCGGACAGGCCGAAAAGCAGTTCTTC. Translating gives CASSQPGQAEKQFF.

The rearrangement uses TRBV2 and TRBJ2-2, with D possibly being TRBD1 (6 bases). The CDR3 extends over 15 amino acids. Germline V gene data show CDR1 as SNHLY and CDR2 as FYNNEI. Trimming left V 6 bases short and J 0 bases short, with 11 bases between. The CDR3: CASSPGHTNTGELFF. DNA for the CDR3: TGTGCCAGCAGCCCGGGACACACGAACACCGGGGAGCTGTTTTTT.

This clone was seen more than once but under ten times. This chain uses TRBV5-1 with TRBJ1-3, with unresolved D. Germline loops: CDR1 SGHRS, CDR2 YFSETQ. This CDR3 region has 18 residues. Trimming pared 1 base from V and 0 bases from J, leaving 17 bases between. This chain's CDR3 is CASSLSAGGLSSGNTIYF. As DNA, the CDR3 is TGCGCCAGCAGCTTGTCGGCAGGAGGCCTGAGCTCTGGAAACACCATATATTTT.

The chain combines TRBV28 with TRBJ2-7; 7 bases fit TRBD1. The CDR3 spans 14 residues. The V segment lost 2 bases and the J segment 5 bases; nucleotides outside the gene matches: 6. Germline V gives CDR1 MDHEN, CDR2 SYDVKM. Here the CDR3 reads CASSLRQGNNEQYF. CDR3 nucleotides: TGTGCCAGCAGTTTAAGACAGGGTAATAACGAGCAGTACTTC.

The rearrangement joins TRBV28 to TRBJ1-5; the D is unclear. CDR3 length: 17 residues. The germline V gene encodes CDR1 MDHEN and CDR2 SYDVKM. Trimming removed 3 bases from V and 2 bases from J, with 17 bases in between. The CDR3 loop reads CASSFPLATVGNQPQHF. The CDR3 DNA sequence: TGTGCCAGCAGTTTCCCCCTTGCCACGGTGGGCAATCAGCCCCAGCATTTT.

This sequence joins TRBV7-8 and TRBJ1-1; TRBD1 matches at 8 bases. Trimming removed 8 bases from V and 4 bases from J; junction bases left unmatched: 6. The germline CDR1 and CDR2 sequences are SGHVS and FQNEAQ. The CDR3 runs 13 residues. The CDR3 DNA reads as TGTGCCAGCCTCTCAGGGGGCGGCACTGAAGCTTTCTTT. Translating gives CASLSGGGTEAFF.

The table lists this clone with a few counts. The gene calls are TRBV7-6 and TRBJ2-3; D possibly corresponds to TRBD1 (6 bases). The CDR3 contains 15 residues. Germline assignment: CDR1 SGHVS and CDR2 FNYEAQ. V dropped 4 bases and J dropped 0 bases, with 11 bases sitting between them. The CDR3 loop reads CASSSTGQSTDTQYF. The CDR3 DNA follows: TGTGCCAGCAGCTCGACCGGACAGAGCACAGATACGCAGTATTTT. The full variable domain, rest sourced from reference TRBV7-6 and TRBJ2-3, is GAGVSQSPRYKVTKRGQDVALRCDPISGHVSLYWYRQALGQGPEFLTYFNYEAQQDKSGLPNDRFSAERPEGSISTLTIQRTEQRDSAMYRCASSSTGQSTDTQYFGPGTRLTVL.

The chain has TRBV10-3 and TRBJ1-3; D call uncertain. Per germline, CDR1 ENHRY and CDR2 SYGVKD. This CDR3 is built from 15 residues. Trimming removed 4 bases at V and 1 base at J, with 11 bases between. In nucleotides, the CDR3 is TGTGCCATCAGTGGCCGGGAGGTATCTGGAAACACCATATATTTT. Translation: CAISGREVSGNTIYF.

This clone came up a few times. The chain combines TRBV7-2 with TRBJ1-2; 7 bases are a match to TRBD1. Unmatched junction bases numbered 7, after V lost 4 bases and J lost 8 bases. The CDR3 has 13 residues. CDR1 is SGHTA and CDR2 is FQGNSA in the germline V gene. CDR3 region: CASSSRQGGGYTF. The CDR3 DNA follows: TGTGCCAGCAGCTCGAGACAGGGAGGAGGCTACACCTTC. Together with reference TRBV7-2 and TRBJ1-2, the CDR3 gives the full variable domain: GAGVSQSPSNKVTEKGKDVELRCDPISGHTALYWYRQSLGQGLEFLIYFQGNSAPDKSGLPSDRFSAERTGGSVSTLTIQRTQQEDSAVYLCASSSRQGGGYTFGSGTRLTVV.

The genes are TRBV5-6 and TRBJ2-3; TRBD1 matches 7 bases. The CDR3 runs 14 residues. Trimming cost V 6 bases and J 2 bases; bases outside gene matches: 6. Germline CDR1 and CDR2: SGHDT and YYEEEE. CDR3 sequence: CASTLQGDTDTQYF. CDR3 bases: TGTGCCAGCACCCTTCAGGGGGACACAGATACGCAGTATTTT.

The rearrangement joins TRBV29-1 to TRBJ1-1; TRBD1 matches 7 bases. The CDR3 length is 11 residues. Looked up from germline, CDR1 is SQVTM and CDR2 is ANQGSEA. V was pared by 7 bases and J by 7 bases, with 6 bases of the junction left unmatched. CDR3 sequence reads: CSGSRTGEAFF. The CDR3 DNA sequence: TGCAGCGGCTCAAGGACAGGTGAAGCTTTCTTT.

The chain links TRBV28 to TRBJ1-2, with 10 bases aligning to TRBD1. V shed 1 base and J 6 bases; nucleotides not matched to a gene: 2. Germline V lookup: CDR1 MDHEN, CDR2 SYDVKM. The CDR3 spans 14 residues. This chain's CDR3 is CASSLSGTGDGYTF. The CDR3 coding sequence is TGTGCCAGCAGTTTATCGGGGACAGGGGATGGCTACACCTTC.